The 16 T cell receptor beta chains below all came from one sample that was sequenced in a study of molecular identifiers for immune sequencing clone quantification. TCRdb used MiXCR to reprocess the PCR reads, holding one entry per CDR3 protein. The table includes around 300,000 distinct CDR3 sequences, roughly a quarter detected once. The source material was naive CD8+ T cells from blood, with Jurkat cell RNA spiked in. Stated subset: FACS-sorted CD8+CD4-CCR7+CD45RA+ naive T cells. Source of these receptors: a human donor in good health. Some libraries in this study had Jurkat cell RNA spiked in.

Note on this clonotype: A read error is possible here, since a much larger clone lies one base away. In nucleotides, the CDR3 is TGCAGCGCCTGGGACAGGGGATTGAGGGAGCAGTACTTC. This gives the protein CSAWDRGLREQYF. The chain carries TRBV29-1 and TRBJ2-7, with 10 bases that match TRBD1. Trimming cost V 7 bases and J 7 bases; bases outside gene matches: 10. CDR1 is SQVTM, CDR2 ANQGSEA, per germline. The CDR3 is made up of 13 amino acids.

This clonotype was counted at least ten times. The V and J genes are TRBV9 and TRBJ2-7; D perhaps matches TRBD2 (6 bases). Trimming left V 4 bases short and J 0 bases short, with 14 bases between. This CDR3 has 15 amino acids. Looked up from germline, CDR1 is SGDLS and CDR2 is YYNGEE. This CDR3 reads CASSPYRESSYEQYF. CDR3 in DNA: TGTGCCAGCAGCCCGTACCGGGAGAGCTCCTACGAGCAGTACTTC. Supplemented by reference TRBV9 and TRBJ2-7, the full variable domain reads DSGVTQTPKHLITATGQRVTLRCSPRSGDLSVYWYQQSLDQGLQFLIQYYNGEERAKGNILERFSAQQFPDLHSELNLSSLELGDSALYFCASSPYRESSYEQYFGPGTRLTVT.

The CDR3 sequence is CASSQDGGGSSYEQYF. The CDR3, as DNA: TGCGCCAGCAGCCAAGATGGAGGCGGAAGCTCCTACGAGCAGTACTTC. The J gene is TRBJ2-7, the V gene TRBV4-3; D might be TRBD2 (5 bases). Deletions cut 0 bases from V and 0 bases from J, with 12 bases between. This CDR3 comprises 16 residues. CDR1 LGHNA and CDR2 YSLEER come from the germline V gene.

The sample holds a few counts of this clonotype. V is TRBV7-9 and J is TRBJ2-7, with a possible D match to TRBD1 (6 bases). Germline V gene data show CDR1 as SEHNR and CDR2 as FQNEAQ (reference sequence). This CDR3 has 16 amino acids. With 1 base removed from V and 2 bases from J, the gap between germline ends came to 15 bases. The CDR3 loop is CASSLGTGTFPYEQYF. For the CDR3, the DNA is TGTGCCAGCAGCTTAGGGACCGGGACATTCCCCTACGAGCAGTACTTC.

This chain links TRBV12-3 or TRBV12-4 with TRBJ2-5; perhaps TRBD2 as D (7 bases). Trimming removed 6 bases at V and 1 base at J, with 18 bases between. This CDR3 comprises 16 residues. CDR3 region: CASSVEGGGLQETQYF. CDR3 in DNA: TGTGCCAGCAGCGTTGAGGGCGGGGGCCTCCAAGAGACCCAGTACTTC.

This clonotype was seen a few times. This chain uses TRBV29-1 with TRBJ1-2, with D maybe TRBD1 (5 bases). The CDR3 sequence is 17 residues long. CDR1 is SQVTM and CDR2 is ANQGSEA in the germline V gene. With 3 bases removed from V and 0 bases from J, the gap between germline ends came to 20 bases. CDR3 residues: CSVDGAIPAYSNYGYTF. DNA for the CDR3: TGCAGCGTTGATGGGGCTATCCCGGCCTATTCTAACTATGGCTACACCTTC.

This clonotype was counted between two and nine times. This chain connects TRBV3-1 to TRBJ2-1; 8 nucleotides match TRBD1. There are 16 residues in the CDR3. CDR1 and CDR2 (germline): LGHDT, YNNKEL (reference sequence). Unmatched junction bases numbered 5, after V lost 1 base and J lost 3 bases. CDR3 region: CASSQVFGQGYNEQFF. The DNA for the CDR3 is TGTGCCAGCAGCCAAGTTTTCGGACAGGGCTACAATGAGCAGTTCTTC.

This clonotype was observed many times. The chain has TRBV7-6 and TRBJ1-4, with a possible D match to TRBD1 (6 bases). V was shortened by 5 bases and J by 6 bases, with 22 bases between the two germline ends. There are 17 residues in the CDR3. The germline V gene has CDR1 SGHVS and CDR2 FNYEAQ. The CDR3 here is CASSPRTATTRDEKLFF. The DNA of the CDR3 is TGTGCCAGCAGCCCCCGGACAGCTACTACCAGAGATGAAAAACTGTTTTTT.

In the case of this clonotype: Germline is not matched at one junction end, which may reflect a read error. This chain's CDR3 is CSVPRGTEALF. DNA of the CDR3: TGCAGCGTTCCTCGTGGCACTGAAGCTCTCTTT. The V gene is TRBV29-1, the J gene TRBJ1-1; D gene unclear. The CDR3 contains 11 residues. Looked up from germline, CDR1 is SQVTM and CDR2 is ANQGSEA.

This clonotype was detected ten times or more. The genes are TRBV27 and TRBJ1-2; the D gene is possibly TRBD1 (5 bases). This CDR3 comprises 15 residues. Germline V CDR1 and CDR2: MNHEY, SMNVEV (reference sequence). Trimming removed 0 bases from V and 1 base from J, with 9 bases in between. The CDR3 here is CASSLSGGGNYGYTF. CDR3 sequence (DNA): TGTGCCAGCAGTTTATCTGGCGGGGGTAACTATGGCTACACCTTC.

For this clonotype: This clone may be a read error of a much larger clone one base away. The V gene is TRBV5-6, the J gene TRBJ1-5; D is unclear. CDR3 size: 16 residues. In germline, CDR1 is SGHDT, CDR2 YYEEEE. The CDR3 DNA reads as TGTGCCAGCAGCTTGGAAGGCAGCTATAGCAATCAGCACCAGCATTTT. This encodes CASSLEGSYSNQHQHF.

For this clonotype: The junction differs from germline at one of its ends, possibly a read error. The CDR3 loop reads CASSNTGENTGAFF. The CDR3 region has the DNA TGTGCCAGCAGCAACACAGGGGAGAACACTGGAGCTTTCTTT. The chain has TRBV9 and TRBJ1-1; 7 bases match TRBD1. The CDR3 length is 14 residues. CDR1 and CDR2 from the germline V gene are SGDLS and YYNGEE. Full variable domain (outside the CDR3, taken from reference TRBV9 and TRBJ1-1): DSGVTQTPKHLITATGQRVTLRCSPRSGDLSVYWYQQSLDQGLQFLIQYYNGEERAKGNILERFSAQQFPDLHSELNLSSLELGDSALYFCASSNTGENTGAFFGQGTRLTVV.

This clonotype was picked up many times. J is TRBJ2-3 and V is TRBV13; no definite D call. This CDR3 contains 14 residues. Trimming left V 5 bases short and J 2 bases short, with 11 bases between. Per the germline V gene, CDR1 is PRHDT and CDR2 is FYEKMQ (reference sequence). The CDR3 reads CASSPQQNTDTQYF. The CDR3 nucleotides are TGTGCCAGCAGCCCACAGCAAAACACAGATACGCAGTATTTT.

This clonotype was observed a few times. The V gene is TRBV27, the J gene TRBJ1-1; 9 positions match TRBD1. The V gene's germline CDR1 is MNHEY and CDR2 SMNVEV (reference sequence). The CDR3 sequence is 14 residues long. V was clipped by 8 bases and J by 1 base; unmatched bases: 5. In DNA, the CDR3 is TGTGCCAGCGTGAAACAGGGGGCGAACACTGAAGCTTTCTTT. Translation: CASVKQGANTEAFF.

The sample holds many counts of this clonotype. This chain links TRBV6-5 with TRBJ1-4; TRBD1 matches at 8 bases. This CDR3 region has 15 residues. CDR1 is MNHEY, CDR2 SVGAGI, per germline. Trimming cost V 6 bases and J 8 bases; bases outside gene matches: 11. The CDR3 DNA reads as TGTGCCAGCAGAAAGGGAGACAGGGGATACGAAAAACTGTTTTTT. Translating gives CASRKGDRGYEKLFF.

This clonotype was seen at least ten times. The J gene is TRBJ1-5, the V gene TRBV6-1; TRBD1 is a possible D gene (5 bases). V lost 6 bases, J lost 7 bases, and 7 bases lay in between. The CDR3 is 11 amino acids. Germline V gives CDR1 MNHNS, CDR2 SASEGT. The DNA for the CDR3 is TGTGCCAGCAGCCGGGACCAGCCCCAGCATTTT. The encoded protein is CASSRDQPQHF.